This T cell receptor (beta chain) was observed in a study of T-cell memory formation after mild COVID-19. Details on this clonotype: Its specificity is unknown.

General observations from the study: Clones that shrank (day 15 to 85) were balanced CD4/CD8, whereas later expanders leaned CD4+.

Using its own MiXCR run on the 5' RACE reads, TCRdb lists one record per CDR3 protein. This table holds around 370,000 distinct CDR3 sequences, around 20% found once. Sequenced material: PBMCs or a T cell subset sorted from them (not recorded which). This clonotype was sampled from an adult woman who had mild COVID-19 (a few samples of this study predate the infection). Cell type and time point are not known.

The CDR3 coding sequence is TGTGCCAGCAGACGTACAGGGGACTATGGCTACACCTTC. Protein product: CASRRTGDYGYTF. The chain combines TRBV11-2 with TRBJ1-2; 7 bases map to TRBD1. CDR3 length: 13 residues. V lost 6 bases and J lost 3; bases outside the gene matches: 4. CDR1 and CDR2 (germline): SGHAT, FQNNGV.